Presented here are 9 T cell receptor beta chains from one specimen sequenced in a study of OX40 agonist ivuxolimab in advanced cancers. Library generation was performed with the immunoSEQ multiplex PCR assay. What TCRdb holds here is the immuneACCESS table cut down to in-frame rearrangements. Part of the clones is not present; checked against another copy, under half of the missing clones reflect an unresolved V gene, and the others are unexplained. This sample lists 34,000 or so clones; approximately 80% were detected once. The ten largest account for around 20% of the sample. Sequenced material: CD4+ or CD8+ T cells sorted from blood, taken in a trial of the OX40 agonist ivuxolimab. All receptors come from an adult with an advanced solid tumor such as melanoma, head and neck, liver or kidney cancer.

The chain couples TRBV18 to TRBJ1-1; tentative D call: TRBD1 (5 bases). The CDR3 spans 13 residues. V lost 4 bases, J lost 6 bases, and 12 bases lay in between. Germline V CDR1 and CDR2: KGHSH, LQKENI. DNA for the CDR3: TGTGCCAGCTCACTGGAGAGGGGCCCTGAAGCTTTCTTT. Protein product: CASSLERGPEAFF.

This chain connects TRBV19 to TRBJ2-7; D remains unclear. The V gene lost 7 bases and the J gene lost 5 bases, with 9 bases spanning the gap. Germline V CDR1 and CDR2: LNHDA, SQIVND (reference sequence). This CDR3 region has 11 residues. CDR3 region: CASKIRDEQYF. The CDR3 DNA reads as TGTGCCAGTAAGATAAGGGACGAGCAGTACTTC.

This chain's CDR3 is CASRYREDSNQPQHF. In DNA, the CDR3 is TGTGCCAGTAGGTACCGGGAGGATAGCAATCAGCCCCAGCATTTT. V gene TRBV19 combines with J gene TRBJ1-5; D not resolved. There are 15 residues in the CDR3. V was cut by 6 bases and J by 0 bases, with 12 bases left in between. Germline CDR1 reads LNHDA; CDR2 reads SQIVND (reference sequence).

The gene calls are TRBV30 and TRBJ2-7; the D is unclear. The CDR3 has 12 amino acids. Germline V gene lookup returns CDR1 GTSNPN and CDR2 SVGIG (reference sequence). V dropped 6 bases and J dropped 3 bases, with 12 bases sitting between them. CDR3 coding DNA: TGTGCCTGTCCGGGCCAATACTACGAGCAGTACTTC. Its protein is CACPGQYYEQYF.

The chain carries TRBV5-6 and TRBJ2-7; tentatively, D is TRBD1 (6 bases). The CDR3 consists of 13 residues. Per germline, CDR1 SGHDT and CDR2 YYEEEE. Trimming took 3 bases from V and 6 from J, leaving 13 bases between them. CDR3 nucleotides: TGTGCCAGCAGCTCCAGACAGGTGGCCGAGCAGTACTTC. Amino acids: CASSSRQVAEQYF. The full variable domain, completed using reference TRBV5-6 and TRBJ2-7, is DAGVTQSPTHLIKTRGQQVTLRCSPKSGHDTVSWYQQALGQGPQFIFQYYEEEERQRGNFPDRFSGHQFPNYSSELNVNALLLGDSALYLCASSSRQVAEQYFGPGTRLTVT.

V and J are TRBV11-2 and TRBJ2-2, with D possibly TRBD2 on 5 matching bases. In germline, CDR1 is SGHAT, CDR2 FQNNGV. The CDR3 is 15 amino acids. The V end was cut by 1 base, the J end by 5 bases, with 11 bases between. CDR3 region: CASSLVWEWTGELFF. Written as DNA, the CDR3 is TGTGCCAGCAGCTTAGTTTGGGAGTGGACCGGGGAGCTGTTTTTT.

This chain connects TRBV5-8 to TRBJ1-2; 11 nucleotides match TRBD1. In germline, CDR1 is SGHTS, CDR2 YDEGEE. With 4 bases clipped from V and 8 bases from J, the junction kept 4 bases outside the gene matches. This CDR3 is 13 amino acids long. The CDR3 here is CASSKDRGQGYTF. The CDR3 region has the DNA TGTGCCAGCAGCAAGGACAGGGGGCAGGGCTACACCTTC.

This sequence joins TRBV18 and TRBJ1-2; D ambiguous. The CDR3 covers 14 residues. The ends were cut back, 3 bases at V and 2 bases at J, with 10 bases in the middle. Germline CDR1 is KGHSH and CDR2 is LQKENI. The CDR3 here is CASSPSGVNYGYTF. The CDR3 DNA follows: TGTGCCAGCTCACCCAGCGGGGTAAACTATGGCTACACCTTC.

The V and J genes are TRBV4-1 and TRBJ2-7; TRBD2 matches at 8 bases. The germline V gene encodes CDR1 MGHRA and CDR2 YSYEKL. The V and J ends lost 2 bases and 3 bases, in that order; junction bases with no gene match: 3. The CDR3 spans 14 residues. CDR3 coding DNA: TGCGCCAGCAGCCAACGGACTAGCAGCTACGAGCAGTACTTC. Translating it yields CASSQRTSSYEQYF.